The entry below describes one T cell receptor beta chain. Antigen specificity is unknown. Donors had nominal health at sampling but likely had unrecorded immune exposures. This CDR3 contains 17 residues. V dropped 4 bases and J dropped 0; count of bases not matched to a gene: 10. Looked up from germline, CDR1 is SGHDT and CDR2 is YYEEEE. With 60 Vbeta and 13 Jbeta primers, the PCR was carried out. Assay used: immunoSEQ multiplex PCR; TCRdb lists only in-frame clones, some missing. Here the sample spans under 200,000 clones, roughly 84% being singletons. The data stem from a study of cytomegalovirus exposure and HLA in healthy donors. Points from the study as a whole: Immune exposure information comprised only CMV serostatus. Most TCRs appeared rarely, but some public TCRs recurred in many donors. According to an earlier analysis, most TCR beta V segments yielded productive rearrangements about 87% or about 30% of the time.

Sequenced material: PBMCs. This chain links TRBV5-6 with TRBJ1-5; TRBD1 matches at 7 bases. The receptor was isolated from a man aged 50-59 years in good health and CMV-seropositive. The DNA for the CDR3 is TGTGCCAGCAGCATCTTTACAGGGGATGATAGCAATCAGCCCCAGCATTTT. Translating gives CASSIFTGDDSNQPQHF.